The clone carrying this TCR beta chain appeared a few times. Its matching antigen is unknown. This CDR3 comprises 15 residues. Unmatched junction bases numbered 9, after V lost 4 bases and J lost 9 bases. Germline CDR1 SGHRS, CDR2 YFSETQ. In TCRdb, the 5' RACE reads were re-called with MiXCR into one record per CDR3 protein. The sample holds roughly 130,000 distinct CDR3 sequences; about 6% are singletons and the top ten take approximately 2.3%. This specimen comes from a study of T-cell memory formation after mild COVID-19. The study's findings and limits: CD4+ clones that contracted lay mainly in CM and EM; CD8+ ones lay in EMRA.

Sequenced sample: PBMCs or a T cell subset sorted from them (not recorded which). The chain couples TRBV5-1 to TRBJ2-1, with 11 bases identical to TRBD2. The TCR was taken from an adult woman who had mild COVID-19 (a few samples of this study predate the infection). Cell type and time point are not known. CDR3 sequence reads: CASSPIAGGPVEQFF. For the CDR3, the DNA is TGCGCCAGCAGCCCAATAGCGGGAGGGCCGGTTGAGCAGTTCTTC.